The clone carrying this T cell receptor beta chain was recorded many times. Antigen: not known. This record comes from a study of response to subunit inactivated influenza vaccine. CDR1 and CDR2 (germline): SNHLY, FYNNEI. The CDR3 length is 17 residues. Trimming cost V 3 bases and J 1 base; bases outside gene matches: 9. From the RT-PCR reads, TCRdb called clonotypes with MiXCR, one entry per CDR3 protein. The repertoire holds hundreds of thousands of distinct CDR3 sequences, 11% to 15% seen once, with approximately 6.5% in the top ten. Study-wide findings and caveats: That few new T cells are recruited by each seasonal influenza vaccination was the authors' suggestion.

Sequencing used PBMCs from blood, obtained 14 days before vaccination. This receptor was identified in a man in his fifties or sixties who received an inactivated influenza vaccine. The chain uses TRBV2 and TRBJ2-4; 7 bases align to TRBD1. CDR3 sequence reads: CASSDHFRDSAKNIQYF. The CDR3 DNA follows: TGTGCCAGCAGTGATCACTTTCGGGACAGCGCCAAAAACATTCAGTACTTC.